Each of the 19 T cell receptor beta chains below was sequenced from the same sample in a study of blood T cell repertoires in COVID-19. Here immunoSEQ multiplex PCR was the method, and the copy in TCRdb shows in-frame clones only, minus some. The sample has a few hundred thousand clones, approximately 88% seen once. The sample consisted of peripheral blood. The receptors derive from a man in his forties or fifties with acute or convalescent COVID-19.

The chain joins TRBV2 to TRBJ2-2, with no clear D. The CDR3 contains 12 residues. V gave up 2 bases and J gave up 7 bases, with 5 bases separating them. Per germline, CDR1 SNHLY and CDR2 FYNNEI. CDR3 coding DNA: TGTGCCAGCAGTGAACGGGTCGGGGAGCTGTTTTTT. Translated, it gives CASSERVGELFF. Full variable domain (outside the CDR3, taken from reference TRBV2 and TRBJ2-2): EPEVTQTPSHQVTQMGQEVILRCVPISNHLYFYWYRQILGQKVEFLVSFYNNEISEKSEIFDDQFSVERPDGSNFTLKIRSTKLEDSAMYFCASSERVGELFFGEGSRLTVL.

The chain is built from TRBV3-1 (or the pseudogene TRBV3-2) and TRBJ2-1, with TRBD2 as a possible D gene (6 bases). The CDR3 runs to 14 residues. Trimming cost V 3 bases and J 6 bases, with 12 bases left between them. Germline V CDR1 and CDR2: LGHDT, YNNKEL (reference sequence). CDR3 amino acids: CASSQGGWSNEQFF. The CDR3, as DNA: TGTGCCAGCAGCCAGGGGGGATGGAGCAATGAGCAGTTCTTC.

The chain recombines TRBV18 with TRBJ1-1; tentative D call: TRBD1 (5 bases). The CDR3 loop spans 14 amino acids. V was pared by 3 bases and J by 3 bases, with 11 bases between. Germline V CDR1 and CDR2: KGHSH, LQKENI. CDR3 sequence: CASSPVSGDTEAFF. CDR3 coding DNA: TGTGCCAGCTCACCCGTTTCGGGGGACACTGAAGCTTTCTTT.

The genes are TRBV27 and TRBJ2-7; perhaps TRBD1 as D (7 bases). The CDR3 covers 12 residues. Germline V lookup: CDR1 MNHEY, CDR2 SMNVEV (reference sequence). Trimming stripped 7 bases from V and 6 bases from J, with 13 bases between. The CDR3 loop reads CASNPGGGEQYF. The CDR3 coding sequence is TGTGCCAGCAACCCAGGGGGAGGCGAGCAGTACTTC.

The gene calls are TRBV7-2 and TRBJ2-1, with 13 bases identical to TRBD2. From germline, CDR1 is SGHTA and CDR2 FQGNSA. CDR3 size: 17 residues. With 1 base clipped from V and 8 bases from J, the junction kept 8 bases outside the gene matches. The CDR3 spells CASSLGTSGGFVDEQFF. The CDR3 nucleotides read TGTGCCAGCAGCTTAGGGACTAGCGGGGGCTTCGTGGATGAGCAGTTCTTC. Full variable domain (outside the CDR3, taken from reference TRBV7-2 and TRBJ2-1): GAGVSQSPSNKVTEKGKDVELRCDPISGHTALYWYRQSLGQGLEFLIYFQGNSAPDKSGLPSDRFSAERTGGSVSTLTIQRTQQEDSAVYLCASSLGTSGGFVDEQFFGPGTRLTVL.

This chain uses TRBV5-5 with TRBJ1-4; perhaps TRBD1 as D (5 bases). The V end lost 0 bases, the J end lost 7 bases, and 10 bases lay between the germline ends. CDR3 length equals 14 residues. Germline V lookup: CDR1 SGHKS, CDR2 YYEKEE (reference sequence). CDR3 loop: CASSLEEGREKLFF. CDR3 nucleotide sequence: TGTGCCAGCAGCTTGGAGGAGGGGCGTGAAAAACTGTTTTTT.

The chain has TRBV6-2 or TRBV6-3 and TRBJ1-1; D ambiguous. CDR3 length equals 15 residues. Germline V gene data show CDR1 as MNHEY and CDR2 as SVGEGT. Between the trimmed V and J ends, which lost 0 bases and 3 bases, there was a span of 11 bases. Here the CDR3 reads CASSYSLGEDTEAFF. In nucleotides, the CDR3 is TGTGCCAGCAGTTACTCGCTTGGGGAGGACACTGAAGCTTTCTTT.

The rearrangement uses TRBV30 and TRBJ1-5; a weak D match, TRBD1 (5 bases). V gave up 0 bases and J gave up 7 bases, with 13 bases separating them. The CDR3 has 14 amino acids. Germline CDR1 is GTSNPN and CDR2 is SVGIG (reference sequence). The CDR3 here is CAWSVGSGGQPQHF. CDR3 sequence (DNA): TGTGCCTGGAGTGTAGGGTCGGGGGGGCAGCCCCAGCATTTT. The full variable domain, in which reference TRBV30 and TRBJ1-5 provide the parts outside the CDR3, is SQTIHQWPATLVQPVGSPLSLECTVEGTSNPNLYWYRQAAGRGLQLLFYSVGIGQISSEVPQNLSASRPQDRQFILSSKKLLLSDSGFYLCAWSVGSGGQPQHFGDGTRLSIL.

V gene TRBV15 combines with J gene TRBJ2-1; 8 nucleotides line up with TRBD1. Per the germline V gene, CDR1 is LNHNV and CDR2 is YYDKDF (reference sequence). This CDR3 has 14 residues. V lost 6 bases and J lost 9; bases outside the gene matches: 10. The CDR3 bases are TGTGCCACCAGGCGGACAGGGATCCCTGGTGAGCAGTTCTTC. This translates into CATRRTGIPGEQFF.

V gene TRBV7-9 combines with J gene TRBJ1-1, with TRBD1 matching over 8 bases. From germline, CDR1 is SEHNR and CDR2 FQNEAQ (reference sequence). V trimming: 3 bases; J trimming: 4 bases; junction bases outside the gene matches: 1. The CDR3 totals 13 residues. The CDR3, as DNA: TGTGCCAGCAGCTTCACAGGGGGCACTGAAGCTTTCTTT. Protein product: CASSFTGGTEAFF. Together with reference TRBV7-9 and TRBJ1-1, the CDR3 gives the full variable domain: DTGVSQNPRHKITKRGQNVTFRCDPISEHNRLYWYRQTLGQGPEFLTYFQNEAQLEKSRLLSDRFSAERPKGSFSTLEIQRTEQGDSAMYLCASSFTGGTEAFFGQGTRLTVV.

The genes are TRBV30 and TRBJ1-3; 12 bases agree with TRBD1. CDR3 length: 14 amino acids. V lost 5 bases, J lost 2 bases, and 1 base stayed unmatched. The germline V gene encodes CDR1 GTSNPN and CDR2 SVGIG (reference sequence). DNA for the CDR3: TGTGCCTGGGGGACAGGGGGCACTGGAAACACCATATATTTT. It specifies CAWGTGGTGNTIYF.

The chain carries TRBV10-1 and TRBJ2-1; 7 nucleotides match TRBD1. This CDR3 is 16 amino acids long. The V segment lost 2 bases and the J segment 0 bases; nucleotides outside the gene matches: 4. Germline CDR1 is WNHNN and CDR2 is SYGVQD (reference sequence). The CDR3 sequence: CASSEPRGSSYNEQFF. The CDR3 coding sequence is TGCGCCAGCAGTGAGCCCAGGGGGAGCTCCTACAATGAGCAGTTCTTC.

This rearrangement joins TRBV4-3 to TRBJ2-3, with TRBD1 matching over 10 bases. The CDR3 length is 17 residues. Germline CDR1 is LGHNA and CDR2 is YSLEER. Trimming at V came to 3 bases and at J to 4 bases, leaving 10 bases not matched to a gene. The DNA for the CDR3 is TGCGCCAGCAGCCATGGTACGGGGACAGGGGTCGCAGATACGCAGTATTTT. It codes for CASSHGTGTGVADTQYF.

This sequence joins TRBV6-6 and TRBJ1-1; D remains ambiguous. V dropped 7 bases and J dropped 4 bases, with 7 bases sitting between them. CDR1 and CDR2 (germline): MNHNY, SVGAGI (reference sequence). The CDR3 consists of 11 residues. The chain's CDR3 is CASTQLTEAFF. The CDR3 DNA follows: TGTGCCAGCACACAGCTCACTGAAGCTTTCTTT.

This clone was recorded a few times. The CDR3 reads CASSKTGFTGELFF. The DNA of the CDR3 is TGCGCCAGCAGTAAAACAGGGTTCACCGGGGAGCTGTTTTTT. The V and J genes are TRBV10-2 and TRBJ2-2, with D perhaps matching TRBD1 (6 bases). CDR3 length equals 14 residues. Trimming removed 5 bases at V and 4 bases at J, with 11 bases between. Looked up from germline, CDR1 is WSHSY and CDR2 is SAAADI.

This clone has just one count. The rearrangement uses TRBV10-1 and TRBJ1-6, with D possibly TRBD1 on 5 matching bases. The CDR3 contains 14 residues. Looked up from germline, CDR1 is WNHNN and CDR2 is SYGVQD (reference sequence). V lost 6 bases to trimming and J lost 7 bases, with 13 bases between them. The CDR3 protein is CASRPGGENSPLHF. CDR3 nucleotides: TGCGCCAGCAGACCAGGAGGGGAGAATTCACCCCTCCACTTT.

The V call is TRBV21-1, the J call TRBJ2-3; whether TRBD2, the table's D call, matches the DNA was not checked. TRBV21-1 is a pseudogene. This CDR3 contains 16 residues. CDR3 in amino acids: CASSGGAGGLPDTQYF. The CDR3 DNA reads TGTGCCAGCAGCGGAGGAGCGGGAGGGCTCCCCGATACGCAGTATTTT.

The chain joins TRBV7-3 to TRBJ2-5; TRBD1 matches at 8 bases. This CDR3 comprises 13 residues. Trimming cost V 4 bases and J 6 bases; bases outside gene matches: 4. From germline, CDR1 is SGHTA and CDR2 FQGTGA. The CDR3, as DNA: TGTGCCAGCAGCTACGACAGGGGTCAGACCCAGTACTTC. The encoded protein is CASSYDRGQTQYF.

V is TRBV7-9 and J is TRBJ1-4; D is unresolved. This CDR3 spans 16 amino acids. CDR1 is SEHNR and CDR2 is FQNEAQ in the germline V gene (reference sequence). V lost 5 bases to trimming and J lost 0 bases, with 13 bases between them. CDR3 protein: CASSLNREATNEKLFF. For the CDR3, the DNA is TGTGCCAGCAGCCTCAACCGGGAGGCAACTAATGAAAAACTGTTTTTT. The full variable domain, its missing parts supplied by reference TRBV7-9 and TRBJ1-4, is DTGVSQNPRHKITKRGQNVTFRCDPISEHNRLYWYRQTLGQGPEFLTYFQNEAQLEKSRLLSDRFSAERPKGSFSTLEIQRTEQGDSAMYLCASSLNREATNEKLFFGSGTQLSVL.